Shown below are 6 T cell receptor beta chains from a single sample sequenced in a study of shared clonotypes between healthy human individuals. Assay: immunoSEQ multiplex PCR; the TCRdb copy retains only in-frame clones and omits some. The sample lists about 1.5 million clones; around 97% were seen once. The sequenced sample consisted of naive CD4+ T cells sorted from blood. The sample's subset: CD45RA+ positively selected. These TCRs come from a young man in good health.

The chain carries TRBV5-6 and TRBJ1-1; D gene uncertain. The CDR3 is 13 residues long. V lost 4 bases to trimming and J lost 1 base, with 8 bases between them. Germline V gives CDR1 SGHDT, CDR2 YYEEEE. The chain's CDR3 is CASSKLSNTEAFF. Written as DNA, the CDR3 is TGTGCCAGCAGCAAGCTGTCGAACACTGAAGCTTTCTTT.

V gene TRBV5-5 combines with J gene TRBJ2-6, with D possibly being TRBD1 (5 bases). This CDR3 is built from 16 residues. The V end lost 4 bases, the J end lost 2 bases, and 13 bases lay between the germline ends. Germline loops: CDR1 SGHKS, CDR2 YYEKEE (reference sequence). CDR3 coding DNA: TGTGCCAGCAGCCCCCAAGGGGATCCTGGGGCCAACGTCCTGACTTTC. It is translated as CASSPQGDPGANVLTF.

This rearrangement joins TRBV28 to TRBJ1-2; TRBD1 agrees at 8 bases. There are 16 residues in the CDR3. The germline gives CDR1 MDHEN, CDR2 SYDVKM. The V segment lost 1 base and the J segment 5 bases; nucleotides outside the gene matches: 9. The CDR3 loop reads CASSLLARDRQYGYTF. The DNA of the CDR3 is TGTGCCAGCAGTTTATTAGCCCGGGACAGGCAGTATGGCTACACCTTC.

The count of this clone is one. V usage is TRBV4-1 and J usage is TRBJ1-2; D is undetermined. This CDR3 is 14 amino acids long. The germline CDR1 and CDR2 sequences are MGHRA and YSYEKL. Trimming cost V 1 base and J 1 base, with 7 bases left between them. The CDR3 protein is CASSQVDHNYGYTF. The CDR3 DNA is TGCGCCAGCAGCCAAGTCGATCATAACTATGGCTACACCTTC.

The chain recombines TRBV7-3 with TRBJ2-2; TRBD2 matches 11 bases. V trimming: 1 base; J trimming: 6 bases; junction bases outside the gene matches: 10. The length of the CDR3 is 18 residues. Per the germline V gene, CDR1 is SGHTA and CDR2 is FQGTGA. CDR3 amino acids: CASSLIGTSGLAAGELFF. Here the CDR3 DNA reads TGTGCCAGCAGCTTAATAGGGACTAGCGGACTTGCCGCCGGGGAGCTGTTTTTT.

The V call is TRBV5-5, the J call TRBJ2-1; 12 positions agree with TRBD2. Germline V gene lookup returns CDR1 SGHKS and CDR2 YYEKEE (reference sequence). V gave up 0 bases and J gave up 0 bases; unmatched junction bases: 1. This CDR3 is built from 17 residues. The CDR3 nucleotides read TGTGCCAGCAGCTTGGGGACTAGCGGGGACTCCTACAATGAGCAGTTCTTC. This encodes CASSLGTSGDSYNEQFF.